The following is a TCR beta chain sequence with its context. What it recognizes is unknown. The data belong to a study of cytomegalovirus exposure and HLA in healthy donors. The study, taken as a whole, reports: Accurate HLA-A and HLA-B prediction from TCR beta sequences was reported for most subjects.

The PCR contained 60 Vbeta and 13 Jbeta primers. This table comes from immunoSEQ multiplex PCR, and its TCRdb copy is limited to in-frame clones, with some not included. This sample has about 130,000 clones, with roughly 78% found just once. The CDR3 runs 13 residues. V lost 1 base and J lost 6, with 10 bases in between. Donors counted as nominally healthy when sampled, yet unrecorded immune exposures were likely. The sample was PBMCs. This chain joins TRBV5-3 and TRBJ1-1, with TRBD1 as a possible D gene (5 bases). TRBV5-3 qualifies as an ORF whose function is uncertain. This clonotype was obtained from a man aged 25-40 years in good health and CMV-seronegative. CDR3 loop: CARSLSQGPEAFF. Written as DNA, the CDR3 is TGTGCCAGAAGCTTGTCCCAGGGCCCTGAAGCTTTCTTT.